These T cell receptor beta chains were read from a single sample in a study of T cell responses to AZD1222 COVID-19 vaccine. Measured with immunoSEQ multiplex PCR; TCRdb has only the in-frame clones, and not every one. The data show around 99,000 clones, with just over 90% seen just once and around 8.4% held by the top ten. The material was peripheral blood, obtained 28 days after the second AZD1222 dose. These receptors originate from an adult who received the AZD1222 COVID-19 vaccine. Each CDR3 is given with its conserved first and last residue. D genes are given only for firm matches. The size of a clone is reported for some rows only, either as once, few or many, or as a class for expanded clones.

>TRBJ1-1|14|.|TRBV18|TRBD1
CASSAGQGAGEAFF
TGTGCCAGCTCGGCGGGACAGGGGGCGGGTGAAGCTTTCTTT
>TRBJ1-3|16|.|TRBV7-9|TRBD1
CASSFPGQAYGNTIYF
TGTGCCAGCAGCTTCCCCGGACAGGCATACGGAAACACCATATATTTT
>TRBJ1-3|15|.|TRBV7-9|.
CASSLGGVSGNTIYF
TGTGCCAGCAGCTTAGGCGGAGTCTCTGGAAACACCATATATTTT
>TRBJ1-3|17|.|TRBV9|.
CASSVGTGSGSGNTIYF
TGTGCCAGCAGCGTAGGTACAGGATCGGGCTCTGGAAACACCATATATTTT
>TRBJ2-7|16|few|TRBV5-4|TRBD2
CASSRGLAGNTYEQYF
TGTGCCAGCAGTCGCGGACTAGCGGGGAACACCTACGAGCAGTACTTC
>TRBJ2-7|12|.|TRBV28|.
CASSLSQQEQYF
TGTGCCAGCAGTTTAAGCCAGCAGGAGCAGTACTTC
>TRBJ2-7|13|.|TRBV5-6|TRBD1
CASSRQGSYEQYF
TGTGCCAGCAGCCGACAGGGTTCCTACGAGCAGTACTTC
>TRBJ1-2|17|.|TRBV5-5|.
CASSLEPRVLFNYGYTF
TGTGCCAGCAGCTTGGAGCCCAGGGTTCTATTTAACTATGGCTACACCTTC
>TRBJ1-4|13|.|TRBV2|.
CASKSRTDEKLFF
TGTGCCAGCAAGTCCAGGACGGATGAAAAACTGTTTTTT
>TRBJ1-4|14|.|TRBV7-4|.
CASSDKGHGVELFF
TGTGCCAGCAGCGATAAGGGCCATGGGGTAGAACTGTTTTTT
>TRBJ2-1|14|few|TRBV7-2|TRBD2
CASTRTSGGNEQFF
TGTGCCAGCACAAGGACCAGCGGGGGCAATGAGCAGTTCTTC
>TRBJ1-2|13|.|TRBV5-1|.
CASSLTDDYGYTF
TGCGCCAGCAGCTTGACAGACGACTATGGCTACACCTTC
>TRBJ2-7|14|.|TRBV6-5|.
CASSYRGGSNEQYF
TGTGCCAGCAGTTATCGGGGCGGCTCGAACGAGCAGTACTTC
>TRBJ1-2|15|.|TRBV10-3|.
CAISDEVQDNYGYTF
TGTGCCATCAGTGACGAGGTACAAGATAACTATGGCTACACCTTC
>TRBJ1-2|15|.|TRBV6-5|.
CASSYQGADNYGYTF
TGTGCCAGCAGTTACCAAGGGGCGGATAACTATGGCTACACCTTC
>TRBJ1-6|15|.|TRBV3-1/TRBV3-2|TRBD1
CASSRNDRGDSPLHF
TGTGCCAGCAGCCGAAATGACAGGGGAGATTCACCCCTCCACTTT
>TRBJ1-5|13|.|TRBV29-1|.
CSVSARVGQPQHF
TGCAGCGTCTCCGCCAGGGTCGGTCAGCCCCAGCATTTT
>TRBJ2-5|12|.|TRBV6-5|.
CASSPGGQTQYF
TGTGCCAGCAGCCCCGGGGGACAGACCCAGTACTTC
>TRBJ2-5|15|.|TRBV6-2/TRBV6-3|.
CASSYSAALGETQYF
TGTGCCAGCAGTTACTCTGCCGCCTTAGGAGAGACCCAGTACTTC
>TRBJ2-7|15|few|TRBV11-2|TRBD1
CASSLIGTGKNEQYF
TGTGCCAGCAGCTTAATTGGGACAGGAAAAAACGAGCAGTACTTC
>TRBJ1-3|13|.|TRBV7-8|TRBD1
CASSFKGASPIYF
TGTGCCAGCAGCTTTAAGGGGGCAAGCCCCATATATTTT
>TRBJ2-7|15|.|TRBV6-5|TRBD2
CASSSPRGSSYEQYF
TGTGCCAGCAGCTCCCCCCGCGGGAGTTCTTACGAGCAGTACTTC
>TRBJ1-5|13|once|TRBV19|.
CASSRIPDQPQHF
TGTGCCAGTAGCCGAATACCGGATCAGCCCCAGCATTTT
>TRBJ1-5|13|.|TRBV12-3/TRBV12-4|.
CASSLVRNQPQHF
TGTGCCAGCAGTTTAGTTCGCAATCAGCCCCAGCATTTT
>TRBJ2-3|15|.|TRBV18|TRBD1
CASSPRGQSTDTQYF
TGTGCCAGCTCACCACGGGGACAGAGCACAGATACGCAGTATTTT
>TRBJ1-5|14|once|TRBV6-2/TRBV6-3|.
CASSTDWGNQPQHF
TGTGCCAGCAGTACCGACTGGGGCAATCAGCCCCAGCATTTT
>TRBJ1-1|14|.|TRBV19|TRBD1
CASSRQGMGTEAFF
TGTGCCAGTAGTCGACAGGGTATGGGGACTGAAGCTTTCTTT
>TRBJ2-7|16|.|TRBV25-1|TRBD2
CASSVAGGPPSYEQYF
TGTGCCAGCAGTGTAGCGGGAGGGCCCCCGTCCTACGAGCAGTACTTC
>TRBJ1-1|13|.|TRBV30|.
CAWSVYRNTEAFF
TGTGCCTGGAGTGTATACAGAAACACTGAAGCTTTCTTT
>TRBJ2-5|13|.|TRBV7-2|.
CASSLTRGETQYF
TGTGCCAGCAGCTTAACACGGGGTGAGACCCAGTACTTC
>TRBJ1-1|13|few|TRBV12-3/TRBV12-4|.
CASSLRANTEAFF
TGTGCCAGCAGTTTGCGGGCCAACACTGAAGCTTTCTTT